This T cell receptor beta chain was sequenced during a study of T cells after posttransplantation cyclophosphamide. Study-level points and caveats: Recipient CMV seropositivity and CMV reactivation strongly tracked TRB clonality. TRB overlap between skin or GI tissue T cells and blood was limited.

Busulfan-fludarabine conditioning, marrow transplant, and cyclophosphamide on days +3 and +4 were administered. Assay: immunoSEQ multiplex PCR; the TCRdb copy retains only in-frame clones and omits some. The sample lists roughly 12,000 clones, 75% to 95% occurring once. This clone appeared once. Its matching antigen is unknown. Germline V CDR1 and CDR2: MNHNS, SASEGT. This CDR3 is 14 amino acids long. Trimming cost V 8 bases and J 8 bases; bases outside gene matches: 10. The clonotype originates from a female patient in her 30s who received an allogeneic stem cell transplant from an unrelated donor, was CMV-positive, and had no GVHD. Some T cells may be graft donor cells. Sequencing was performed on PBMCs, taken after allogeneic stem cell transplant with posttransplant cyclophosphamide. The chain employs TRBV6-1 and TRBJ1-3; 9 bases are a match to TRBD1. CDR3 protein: CASAIDRGFDTIYF. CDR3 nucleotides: TGTGCCAGCGCCATCGACAGGGGGTTCGACACCATATATTTT.